This TCR beta chain comes out of a study of cytomegalovirus exposure and HLA in healthy donors. Vbeta (60) and Jbeta (13) primers were used in the PCR. TCRdb's table, derived via immunoSEQ multiplex PCR, lists solely in-frame clones and lacks some. The sample shows more than 80,000 clones, 65% to 85% of them seen only once. This CDR3 has 12 amino acids. From germline, CDR1 is MGHRA and CDR2 YSYEKL. Between the trimmed V and J ends, which lost 4 bases and 8 bases, there was a span of 11 bases. V and J are TRBV4-1 and TRBJ1-2; TRBD1 is a possible D gene (5 bases). Specimen: PBMCs. This clonotype was obtained from a woman in her sixties in good health and CMV-seropositive. The CDR3 region has the DNA TGCGCCAGCAGCCCGCAAAGGGGAGGCTACACCTTC. Translating it yields CASSPQRGGYTF.